This is a list of T cell receptor beta chains from one sample in a study of blood T cell repertoires in COVID-19. Assay used: immunoSEQ multiplex PCR; TCRdb lists only in-frame clones, some missing. The sample has 250,000 to 300,000 clones, 81% seen once. Sequenced input: peripheral blood. The receptor set was obtained from a woman aged 55 to 70 with active or convalescent COVID-19. Both conserved end residues are part of each CDR3. D genes are given only for firm matches. Clone sizes are given selectively: once, few, many, or a class where the clone is expanded.

size,J,D,V,DNA,CDR3
many,TRBJ1-3,-,TRBV2,TGTGCCAGTGGGGGCCCGAGCTCTGGAAACACCATATATTTT,CASGGPSSGNTIYF
-,TRBJ2-7,TRBD1,TRBV11-2,TGTGCCAGCAGCAGAGGGGGCAACTACGAGCAGTACTTC,CASSRGGNYEQYF
once,TRBJ2-7,-,TRBV19,TGTGCCAGTACCGCGGACAGCTCGGCTCTCCGCGAGCAGTACTTC,CASTADSSALREQYF
-,TRBJ1-2,-,TRBV5-6,TGTGCCAGCAGCTTGTTCCCGGGGGACTATGGCTACACCTTC,CASSLFPGDYGYTF
-,TRBJ2-1,-,TRBV18,TGTGCCAGCTCACCACCGGGACTGGGGATATTAGTCAATGAGCAGTTCTTC,CASSPPGLGILVNEQFF
-,TRBJ1-1,TRBD1,TRBV6-5,TGTGCCAGCACGACAGGGCCCACTGAAGCTTTCTTT,CASTTGPTEAFF
-,TRBJ1-5,TRBD1,TRBV7-6,TGTGCCAGCAGCTCCGGGACAGGGGTCAATCAGCCCCAGCATTTT,CASSSGTGVNQPQHF
-,TRBJ2-3,TRBD2,TRBV15,TGTGCCACCCAGATAGCGGGGGGGTTTATCGGCACAGATACGCAGTATTTT,CATQIAGGFIGTDTQYF
-,TRBJ2-1,-,TRBV10-3,TGTGCCATCAGTCTCGGGGGTGATGAGCAGTTCTTC,CAISLGGDEQFF
few,TRBJ2-3,-,TRBV30,TGTGCCTGGAGCGGGGGCACAGATACGCAGTATTTT,CAWSGGTDTQYF
few,TRBJ1-5,TRBD1,TRBV9,TGTGCCAGCAGCGTAGAGGGACAGGGGGCGTCTCAGCCCCAGCATTTT,CASSVEGQGASQPQHF
-,TRBJ1-2,-,TRBV7-9,TGTGCCAGCGTGGGGCCTTACGGCTACACCTTC,CASVGPYGYTF
-,TRBJ2-2,TRBD2,TRBV28,TGTGCCAGCTTAGCGGGATTCGGGGAGCTGTTTTTT,CASLAGFGELFF
-,TRBJ1-2,TRBD1,TRBV4-3,TGCGCCAGCAGCCAAACCGGGACAGCTAACTATGGCTACACCTTC,CASSQTGTANYGYTF
few,TRBJ2-7,-,TRBV1,TGCACCAGCAGCCAAGGACTAGCGGGGGGCTACGAGCAGTACTTC,CTSSQGLAGGYEQYF
few,TRBJ1-5,TRBD1,TRBV11-2,TGTGCCAGCAGCTCCGGACAGGTTAATCAGCCCCAGCATTTT,CASSSGQVNQPQHF
once,TRBJ1-4,TRBD1,TRBV9,TGTGCCAGCAGCGTAGGACAGGGGCTAAACGAAAAACTGTTTTTT,CASSVGQGLNEKLFF
-,TRBJ2-1,TRBD2,TRBV4-1,TGCGCCAGCAGCCAAGACCGGACTAGCGAAGATGAGCAGTTCTTC,CASSQDRTSEDEQFF
-,TRBJ2-7,TRBD2,TRBV2,TGTGCCAGCAAGACCGGGACTAGCTCCTACGAGCAGTACTTC,CASKTGTSSYEQYF
once,TRBJ1-2,TRBD1,TRBV7-9,TGTGCCAGCAGCTACGGACAGGGGGCACCCTATGGCTACACCTTC,CASSYGQGAPYGYTF
-,TRBJ2-2,TRBD2,TRBV19,TGTGCCAGTAGTACACCTAAACTAGCGGGGGGGCCCGGGGAGCTGTTTTTT,CASSTPKLAGGPGELFF
-,TRBJ2-1,-,TRBV5-4,TGTGCCAGCAGCGCCGGGACTCGCGCCTACAATGAGCAGTTCTTC,CASSAGTRAYNEQFF
-,TRBJ2-1,-,TRBV3-1/TRBV3-2,TGTGCCAGCAGCCCCTGGGGGACAGAGCAGTTCTTC,CASSPWGTEQFF
-,TRBJ1-2,TRBD1,TRBV5-6,TGTGCCAGCAGCCGGGACAGAGACTATGGCTACACCTTC,CASSRDRDYGYTF
-,TRBJ1-3,-,TRBV27,TGTGCCAGCGCCAGGGGTACCGGAAACACCATATATTTT,CASARGTGNTIYF